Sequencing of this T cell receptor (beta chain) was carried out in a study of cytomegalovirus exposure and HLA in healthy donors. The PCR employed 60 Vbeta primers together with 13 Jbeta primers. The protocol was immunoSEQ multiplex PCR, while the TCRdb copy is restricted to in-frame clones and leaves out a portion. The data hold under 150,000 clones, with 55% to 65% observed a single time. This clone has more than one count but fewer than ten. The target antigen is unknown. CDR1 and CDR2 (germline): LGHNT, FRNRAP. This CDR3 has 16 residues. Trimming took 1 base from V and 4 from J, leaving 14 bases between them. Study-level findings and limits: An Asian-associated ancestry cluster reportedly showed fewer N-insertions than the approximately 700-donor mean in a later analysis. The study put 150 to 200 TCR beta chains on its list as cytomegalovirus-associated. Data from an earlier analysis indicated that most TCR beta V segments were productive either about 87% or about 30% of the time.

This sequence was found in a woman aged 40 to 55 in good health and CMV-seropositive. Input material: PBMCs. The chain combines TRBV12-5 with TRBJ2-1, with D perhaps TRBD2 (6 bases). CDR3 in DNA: TGTGCTAGTGGTTTGGGAGTTTCGGGAGAATACAATGAGCAGTTCTTC. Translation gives CASGLGVSGEYNEQFF.